This T cell receptor beta chain was observed in a study of CD4+ T cells in melanoma. Sequencing used immunoSEQ multiplex PCR; TCRdb keeps in-frame clones, though not all of them. The sample yields roughly 6,900 clones, around 68% seen once. A few counts support this clone. Trimming cost V 0 bases and J 6 bases; bases outside gene matches: 8. Per germline, CDR1 MGHRA and CDR2 YSYEKL. The CDR3 length is 17 residues. Sequencing was carried out using cells from a culture (not recorded whether cultured in vitro). V and J are TRBV4-1 and TRBJ1-2, with TRBD1 matching 12 bases. This receptor was taken from a human donor with melanoma. In DNA form, the CDR3 reads TGCGCCAGCAGCCAAGATTGGGGGACAGGGGGCGCAGATGGCTACACCTTC. Translation: CASSQDWGTGGADGYTF.